The TCR beta chain under discussion was sequenced for a study of T cells after yellow fever vaccination. MiXCR, run by TCRdb on the 5' RACE reads, gives a single entry per CDR3 protein. Found here are 500,000 to 550,000 distinct CDR3 sequences, less than 25% of them singletons; the top ten hold roughly 16%. This CDR3 region has 13 residues. V gave up 6 bases and J gave up 6 bases; unmatched junction bases: 8. CDR1 and CDR2 from the germline V gene are SGHTA and FQGTGA. The clonotype comes from a man between 18 and 29 years old who received the YFV17D yellow fever vaccine. Sample: PBMCs, taken around 3 weeks after the first yellow fever vaccination. The J gene is TRBJ2-7, the V gene TRBV7-3; TRBD2 aligns across 7 bases. The CDR3 here is CASSRDYRGEQYV. The CDR3 DNA is TGTGCCAGCAGTAGGGACTATAGGGGCGAGCAGTACGTC.